This record looks at one TCR beta chain sequence and its context. No antigen is known for it. The data stem from a study of OX40 agonist ivuxolimab in advanced cancers. Study at large: Clinicians treated patients with ivuxolimab, an agonistic anti-OX40 (CD134) antibody. Every 2 weeks, patients got intravenous ivuxolimab at one of six dose levels (0.01-10 mg/kg). Study observations and caveats: The antigens recognized by the expanded peripheral T cells, that is their antigen specificity, were not determined. CD4+ T cells averaged fewer expanded clones than CD8+ T cells.

Trimming took off 5 bases at V and 3 bases at J, with 17 bases between the two ends. The CDR3 runs 16 residues. CDR1 MNHEY and CDR2 SMNVEV come from the germline V gene (reference sequence). TCRdb's copy holds only in-frame clones and misses some; the assay was immunoSEQ multiplex PCR. The data contain approximately 11,000 clones, 75% to 90% of them singletons. The sequenced sample was CD4+ or CD8+ T cells sorted from blood, obtained in a trial of the OX40 agonist ivuxolimab. The TCR originated in an adult with an advanced solid tumor such as melanoma, head and neck, liver or kidney cancer. The V call is TRBV27, the J call TRBJ1-5; D perhaps matches TRBD1 (5 bases). The DNA of the CDR3 is TGTGCCAGCAGTACAGGCCGGGACGGCCACAATCAGCCCCAGCATTTT. Its protein is CASSTGRDGHNQPQHF.